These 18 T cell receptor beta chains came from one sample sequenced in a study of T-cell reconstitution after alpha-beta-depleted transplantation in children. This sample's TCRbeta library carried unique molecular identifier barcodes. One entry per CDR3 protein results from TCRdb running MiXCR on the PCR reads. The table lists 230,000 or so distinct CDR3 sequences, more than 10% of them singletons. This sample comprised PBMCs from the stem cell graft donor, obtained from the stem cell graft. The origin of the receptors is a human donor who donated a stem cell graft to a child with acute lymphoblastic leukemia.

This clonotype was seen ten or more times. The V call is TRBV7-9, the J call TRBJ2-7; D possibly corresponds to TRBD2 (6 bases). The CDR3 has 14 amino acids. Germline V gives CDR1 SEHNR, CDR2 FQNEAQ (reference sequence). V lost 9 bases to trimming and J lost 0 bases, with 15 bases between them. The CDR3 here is CASGGLSSSYEQYF. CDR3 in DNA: TGTGCCAGTGGGGGACTGTCGAGCTCCTACGAGCAGTACTTC.

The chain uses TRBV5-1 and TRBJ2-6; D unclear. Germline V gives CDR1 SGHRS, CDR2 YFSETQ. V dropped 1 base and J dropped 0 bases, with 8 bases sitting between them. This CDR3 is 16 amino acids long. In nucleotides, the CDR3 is TGCGCCAGCAGCTTGTTTGGGCTCTCTGGGGCCAACGTCCTGACTTTC. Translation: CASSLFGLSGANVLTF.

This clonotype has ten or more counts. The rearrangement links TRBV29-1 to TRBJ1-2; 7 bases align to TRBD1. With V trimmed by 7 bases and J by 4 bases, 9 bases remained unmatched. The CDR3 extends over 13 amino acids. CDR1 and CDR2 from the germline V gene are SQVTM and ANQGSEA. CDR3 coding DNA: TGCAGCGCCCAAGAGGCAGGGGGCTATGGCTACACCTTC. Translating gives CSAQEAGGYGYTF. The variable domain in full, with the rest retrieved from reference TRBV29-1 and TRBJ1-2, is SAVISQKPSRDICQRGTSLTIQCQVDSQVTMMFWYRQQPGQSLTLIATANQGSEATYESGFVIDKFPISRPNLTFSTLTVSNMSPEDSSIYLCSAQEAGGYGYTFGSGTRLTVV.

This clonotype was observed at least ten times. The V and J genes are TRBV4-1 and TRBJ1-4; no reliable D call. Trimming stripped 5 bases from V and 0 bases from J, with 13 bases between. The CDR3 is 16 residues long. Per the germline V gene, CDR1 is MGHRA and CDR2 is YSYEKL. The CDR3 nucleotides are TGCGCCAGCAGCTCAACGGAAGGGACAACTAATGAAAAACTGTTTTTT. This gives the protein CASSSTEGTTNEKLFF.

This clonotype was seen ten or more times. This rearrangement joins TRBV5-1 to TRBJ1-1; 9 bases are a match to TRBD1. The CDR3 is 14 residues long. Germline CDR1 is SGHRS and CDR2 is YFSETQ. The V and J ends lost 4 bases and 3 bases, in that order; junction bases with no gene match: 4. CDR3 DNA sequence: TGCGCCAGCAGCCACAGGGGGCTCGACACTGAAGCTTTCTTT. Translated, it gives CASSHRGLDTEAFF.

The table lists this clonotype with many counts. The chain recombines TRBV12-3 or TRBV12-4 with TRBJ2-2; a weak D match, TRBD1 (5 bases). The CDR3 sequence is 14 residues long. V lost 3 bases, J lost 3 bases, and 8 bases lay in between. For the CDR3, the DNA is TGTGCCAGCAGTTTGTCCAGGGACACCGGGGAGCTGTTTTTT. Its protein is CASSLSRDTGELFF.

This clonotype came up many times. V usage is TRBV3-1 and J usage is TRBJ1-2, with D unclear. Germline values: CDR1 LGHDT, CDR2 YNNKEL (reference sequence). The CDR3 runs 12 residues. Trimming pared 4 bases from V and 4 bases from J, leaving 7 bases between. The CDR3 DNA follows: TGTGCCAGCAGCCTTAGAGGCTATGGCTACACCTTC. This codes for CASSLRGYGYTF. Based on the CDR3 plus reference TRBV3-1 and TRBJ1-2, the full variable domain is DTAVSQTPKYLVTQMGNDKSIKCEQNLGHDTMYWYKQDSKKFLKIMFSYNNKELIINETVPNRFSPKSPDKAHLNLHINSLELGDSAVYFCASSLRGYGYTFGSGTRLTVV.

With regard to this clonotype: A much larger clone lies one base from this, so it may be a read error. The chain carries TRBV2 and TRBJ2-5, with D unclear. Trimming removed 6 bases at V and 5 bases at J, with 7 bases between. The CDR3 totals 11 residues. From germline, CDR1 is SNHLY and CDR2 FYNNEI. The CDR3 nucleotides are TGTGCCAGCAGCGACGGGGAGACCCAGTACTTC. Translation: CASSDGETQYF.

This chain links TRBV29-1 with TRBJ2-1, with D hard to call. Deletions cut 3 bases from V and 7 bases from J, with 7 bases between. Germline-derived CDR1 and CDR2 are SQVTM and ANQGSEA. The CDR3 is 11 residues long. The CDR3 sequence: CSVDFGNEQFF. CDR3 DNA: TGCAGCGTTGACTTTGGAAATGAGCAGTTCTTC.

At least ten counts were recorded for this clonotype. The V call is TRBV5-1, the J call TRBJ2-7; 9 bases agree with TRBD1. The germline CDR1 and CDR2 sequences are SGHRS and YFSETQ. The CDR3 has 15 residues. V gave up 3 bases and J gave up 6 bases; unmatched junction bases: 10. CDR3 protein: CASSSAGTGWSEQYF. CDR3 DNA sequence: TGCGCCAGCAGCTCAGCGGGGACAGGGTGGTCCGAGCAGTACTTC.

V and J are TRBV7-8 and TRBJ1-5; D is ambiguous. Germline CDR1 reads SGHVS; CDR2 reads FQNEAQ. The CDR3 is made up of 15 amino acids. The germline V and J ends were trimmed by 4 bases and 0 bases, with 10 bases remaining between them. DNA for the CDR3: TGTGCCAGCAGCTCGCCCGAGGCTAGCAATCAGCCCCAGCATTTT. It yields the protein CASSSPEASNQPQHF.

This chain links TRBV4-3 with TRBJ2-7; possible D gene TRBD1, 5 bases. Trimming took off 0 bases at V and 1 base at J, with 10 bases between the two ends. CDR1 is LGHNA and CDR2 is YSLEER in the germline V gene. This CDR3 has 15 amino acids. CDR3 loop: CASSQDYPGSYEQYF. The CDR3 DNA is TGCGCCAGCAGCCAAGATTATCCAGGGTCCTACGAGCAGTACTTC.

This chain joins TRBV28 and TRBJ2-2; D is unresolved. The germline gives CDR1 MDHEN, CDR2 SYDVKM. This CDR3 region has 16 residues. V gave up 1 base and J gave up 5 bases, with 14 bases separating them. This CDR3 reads CASSLSPWRGTGELFF. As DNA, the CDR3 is TGTGCCAGCAGTTTATCCCCCTGGCGCGGTACCGGGGAGCTGTTTTTT.

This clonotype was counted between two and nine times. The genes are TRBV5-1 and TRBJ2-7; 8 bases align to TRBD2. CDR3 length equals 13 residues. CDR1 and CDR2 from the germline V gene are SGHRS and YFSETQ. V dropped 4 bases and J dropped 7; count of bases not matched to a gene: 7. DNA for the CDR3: TGCGCCAGCAGCCCCGGGGGGGCAGAAGAGCAGTACTTC. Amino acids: CASSPGGAEEQYF.

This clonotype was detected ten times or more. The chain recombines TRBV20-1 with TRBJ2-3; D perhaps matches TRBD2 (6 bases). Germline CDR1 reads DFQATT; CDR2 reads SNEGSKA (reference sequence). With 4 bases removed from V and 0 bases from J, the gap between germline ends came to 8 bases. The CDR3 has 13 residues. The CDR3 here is CSATGTSTDTQYF. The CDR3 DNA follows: TGCAGTGCTACCGGGACTAGCACAGATACGCAGTATTTT.

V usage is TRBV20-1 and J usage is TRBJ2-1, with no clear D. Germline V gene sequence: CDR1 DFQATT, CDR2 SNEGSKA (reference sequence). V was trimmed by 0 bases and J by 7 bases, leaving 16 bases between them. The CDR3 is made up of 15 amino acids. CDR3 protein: CSARDLRLQENEQFF. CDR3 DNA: TGCAGTGCTAGAGATCTCCGGCTCCAGGAGAATGAGCAGTTCTTC.

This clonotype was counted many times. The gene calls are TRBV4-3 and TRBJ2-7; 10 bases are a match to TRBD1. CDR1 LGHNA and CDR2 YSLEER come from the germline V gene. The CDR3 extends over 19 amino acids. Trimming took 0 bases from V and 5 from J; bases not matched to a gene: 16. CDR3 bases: TGCGCCAGCAGCCAAGAGGTTGTTAAGGGACAGGGGAAAGACAACGAGCAGTACTTC. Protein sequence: CASSQEVVKGQGKDNEQYF.

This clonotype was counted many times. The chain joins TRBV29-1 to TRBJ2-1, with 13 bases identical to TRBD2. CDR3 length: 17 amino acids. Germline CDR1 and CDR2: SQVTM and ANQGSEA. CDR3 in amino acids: CTFEGTSGAGAYNEQFF. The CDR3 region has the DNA TGCACGTTCGAAGGGACTAGCGGGGCCGGGGCCTACAATGAGCAGTTCTTC.